The TCR beta chain under discussion was sequenced for a study of T cell responses to AZD1222 COVID-19 vaccine (dated by TCRdb to about 2021). About the full investigation: A total of 233 trial participants underwent TCR sequencing, of whom nearly 210 had received two doses of AZD1222 and some 26 had received two doses of the MenACWY control vaccine. Trial participants were enrolled by age into subgroups of 18-55, 56-69 and 70-plus years, and roughly 150, 30 and 60 TCR-sequenced participants, respectively, were included in these subgroups. Overall results and qualifications from the work: Only five to seven AZD1222 recipients were SARS-CoV-2 seropositive at baseline, limiting conclusions about previously exposed vaccinees. In the small 56-69-year group, the increase in depth fell short of significance, most likely because of low power. After two AZD1222 doses, both the breadth and the depth of spike-specific TCRs were significantly higher than at day 0 and than in MenACWY recipients. Vaccine-associated CD4 TCRs spanned the whole spike protein, with dominant responses in regions 160-218 and 743-854. Because no day 14 peak-response samples were available, the repertoires could be characterized only after the peak T cell response. Nearly half of unique spike-specific TCRs reportedly recognized epitopes outside regions mutated in the B.1.351 and B.1.1.7 variants. Participants were mostly white British, with more females than males. The authors suggested clonal diversity may have been underestimated.

The CDR3 regions of human TCRbeta chains were subjected to immunosequencing. As for the authors' bioinformatics: TCRs in the repertoires were matched against a reference library of SARS-CoV-2-specific TCRs that had been generated with the MIRA antigen-specificity platform. Breadth was defined as the fraction of unique TCRs that were SARS-CoV-2-associated, and depth was defined as the fraction of total T cells that were SARS-CoV-2-associated. Each spike-specific TCR was assigned to its reactive spike region and to a CD4 or CD8 class using the MIRA data. Log10-transformed breadth and depth values were compared by one-way ANOVA with Sidak's multiple comparisons tests. TCRdb took over this immuneACCESS table, retaining in-frame rearrangements with V and J assigned. Such tables are incomplete; in checked studies, under half of the missing clones stem from an unresolved V gene, and the remainder is unexplained. The V and J calls and the clone size are those of that table, but D and trimming were determined from the DNA. The sample records 130,000 to 150,000 clones, more than 85% of which are singletons. Approximately 12% of the sample is taken by the ten largest.

The cysteine opens and the phenylalanine closes a CDR3 of 14 amino acids. Left in the record is the CDR3 DNA by itself, 42 bases read in frame from the first base. Reading the germline V gene gives CDR1 MNHNS and CDR2 SASEGT. Trimming removed 2 bases from V and 5 bases from J; the gene matches leave 4 bases unexplained. The time point label on this specimen signifies: sample from adult after SARS-CoV-2 infection, after symptom onset. A couple of convalescent COVID-19 patients, sampled after symptom onset from adults with prior SARS-CoV-2 infection, were also TCR-sequenced for comparison. This clone is a singleton in its sample. Its antigen specificity is not known. Per-base quality was not reported, and no clone a single base away is much larger than it.

This TCR was sampled from an adult who had recovered from COVID-19. The rearrangement joined TRBV6-1 to TRBJ2-7; 9 of the junction bases match TRBD2. The specimen comprised peripheral blood, sampled after recovery from COVID-19. The nucleotide sequence is TGTGCCAGCAGTGAACGCGGGAGGGCGGACGAGCAGTACTTC. This is translated as CASSERGRADEQYF.